The 20 T cell receptor beta chains below were found in one sample sequenced in a study of STAT5B mutations in CD4+ large granular lymphocyte leukemia. Sequenced by immunoSEQ multiplex PCR; TCRdb stores in-frame clones only, minus some. The sample yields 28,000 or so clones, over 70% seen once. Sequencing used CD4+ T cells from blood buffy coats. These receptors came from a human donor in good health.

The rearrangement uses TRBV11-2 and TRBJ1-4; 9 positions agree with TRBD1. The CDR3 covers 15 residues. Germline CDR1 SGHAT, CDR2 FQNNGV. V gave up 5 bases and J gave up 8 bases; unmatched junction bases: 9. In nucleotides, the CDR3 is TGTGCCAGCAGCGGGTGGACAGGGGAGCAAGAAAAACTGTTTTTT. Amino acids: CASSGWTGEQEKLFF.

A few counts support this clone. The J gene is TRBJ2-7, the V gene TRBV10-2; D is unresolved. The CDR3 sequence is 13 residues long. Trimming removed 3 bases at V and 3 bases at J, with 9 bases between. Germline V gives CDR1 WSHSY, CDR2 SAAADI. Written as DNA, the CDR3 is TGCGCCAGCAGTGATTGGGGAAGCTACGAGCAGTACTTC. This sequence encodes CASSDWGSYEQYF.

The genes are TRBV29-1 and TRBJ1-1, with a tentative D call TRBD1 (5 bases). CDR1 and CDR2 (germline): SQVTM, ANQGSEA. The V and J ends lost 2 bases and 10 bases respectively, with 11 bases between them. There are 11 residues in the CDR3. The CDR3 sequence is CSVERTHGAFF. The CDR3 bases are TGCAGCGTTGAAAGGACACACGGAGCTTTCTTT.

This rearrangement joins TRBV4-1 to TRBJ2-3; 8 bases fit TRBD2. The CDR3 extends over 16 amino acids. The ends lost 3 bases at V and 4 bases at J; junction bases unmatched: 9. Germline-derived CDR1 and CDR2 are MGHRA and YSYEKL. The CDR3 nucleotides are TGCGCCAGCAGCCAGCCGACGGGAGGGAGGGCAGATACGCAGTATTTT. Its protein product is CASSQPTGGRADTQYF.

The chain links TRBV7-9 to TRBJ1-2, with a tentative D call TRBD1 (5 bases). CDR3 length: 15 amino acids. Germline V gene data show CDR1 as SEHNR and CDR2 as FQNEAQ (reference sequence). Trimming removed 5 bases from V and 0 bases from J, with 13 bases in between. The CDR3 loop reads CASSPDGGSNYGYTF. CDR3 in DNA: TGTGCCAGCAGCCCCGATGGGGGATCTAACTATGGCTACACCTTC.

In regard to this clone: Other nucleotide sequences in the sample specify the same CDR3. The chain employs TRBV18 and TRBJ1-5; D not certain. Germline CDR1 is KGHSH and CDR2 is LQKENI. Trimming left V 3 bases short and J 0 bases short, with 6 bases between. The CDR3 has 14 residues. The CDR3 loop reads CASSPGNSNQPQHF. In nucleotides, the CDR3 is TGTGCCAGCTCACCGGGGAATAGCAATCAGCCCCAGCATTTT.

The J gene is TRBJ2-3, the V gene TRBV27; no clear D gene. Trimming pared 5 bases from V and 1 base from J, leaving 13 bases between. Germline loops: CDR1 MNHEY, CDR2 SMNVEV (reference sequence). This CDR3 is 15 amino acids long. CDR3 sequence: CASSPRPHRTDTQYF. CDR3 nucleotides: TGTGCCAGCAGTCCGCGGCCCCATCGCACAGATACGCAGTATTTT.

This chain connects TRBV29-1 to TRBJ1-2; possibly TRBD1 for D (5 bases). Germline-derived CDR1 and CDR2 are SQVTM and ANQGSEA. The germline V and J ends were trimmed by 7 bases and 4 bases, with 13 bases remaining between them. The CDR3 is made up of 12 amino acids. CDR3 loop: CSAAAGGYGYTF. Written as DNA, the CDR3 is TGCAGCGCCGCCGCCGGGGGCTATGGCTACACCTTC.

The genes are TRBV7-2 and TRBJ2-1; possibly TRBD1 or TRBD2 for D (5 bases each). CDR1 and CDR2 from the germline V gene are SGHTA and FQGNSA. The CDR3 runs to 13 residues. Deletions cut 5 bases from V and 9 bases from J, with 14 bases between. The CDR3 sequence is CASSLIGAGEQFF. The CDR3 DNA reads as TGTGCCAGCAGCCTCATCGGGGCTGGTGAGCAGTTCTTC.

This rearrangement joins TRBV2 to TRBJ2-2; 10 bases are shared with TRBD2. The CDR3 sequence is 15 residues long. V trimming: 9 bases; J trimming: 4 bases; junction bases outside the gene matches: 8. The germline V gene has CDR1 SNHLY and CDR2 FYNNEI. The chain's CDR3 is CASQPTSGLTGELFF. The CDR3 DNA is TGTGCCAGTCAACCGACTAGCGGGCTCACCGGGGAGCTGTTTTTT.

The rearrangement uses TRBV5-6 and TRBJ1-5; perhaps TRBD1 as D (5 bases). Germline lookup yields CDR1 SGHDT and CDR2 YYEEEE. The ends were cut back, 0 bases at V and 5 bases at J, with 12 bases in the middle. The CDR3 covers 15 residues. The CDR3 is CASSLAHQGYQPQHF. DNA of the CDR3: TGTGCCAGCAGCTTGGCGCACCAGGGATATCAGCCCCAGCATTTT.

The V gene is TRBV6-5, the J gene TRBJ2-5, with 10 bases identical to TRBD2. The germline gives CDR1 MNHEY, CDR2 SVGAGI. V dropped 7 bases and J dropped 4; count of bases not matched to a gene: 3. There are 13 residues in the CDR3. Written as DNA, the CDR3 is TGTGCCAGCACTCCTAGCGGGGGAGAGACCCAGTACTTC. It specifies CASTPSGGETQYF.

This sequence joins TRBV29-1 and TRBJ2-1; 7 bases match TRBD2. CDR1 and CDR2 (germline): SQVTM, ANQGSEA. The V gene end was trimmed by 1 base and the J gene end by 5 bases; junction bases not matched to a gene: 8. There are 15 residues in the CDR3. CDR3 protein: CSVEVWTSPDNEQFF. For the CDR3, the DNA is TGCAGCGTTGAAGTTTGGACTAGTCCTGACAATGAGCAGTTCTTC.

The chain recombines TRBV10-3 with TRBJ1-2; D ambiguous. This CDR3 has 13 residues. The germline V gene encodes CDR1 ENHRY and CDR2 SYGVKD. The ends were cut back, 6 bases at V and 5 bases at J, with 13 bases in the middle. The CDR3, as DNA: TGTGCCATCAGCCCGGGAGAAGGGTATGGCTACACCTTC. Protein sequence: CAISPGEGYGYTF.

The chain carries TRBV5-8 and TRBJ2-5; D might be TRBD1 (6 bases). The CDR3 is 15 residues long. With 3 bases removed from V and 3 bases from J, the gap between germline ends came to 15 bases. Germline values: CDR1 SGHTS, CDR2 YDEGEE. The CDR3 coding sequence is TGTGCCAGCAGCTCGGGAACAGGGACCGAAGAGACCCAGTACTTC. It codes for CASSSGTGTEETQYF.

CDR3 in DNA: TGTGCCAGCAAGGATAGGGCCCAGCATTTT. Its translation is CASKDRAQHF. V gene TRBV6-1 combines with J gene TRBJ1-5, with no clear D. The CDR3 is made up of 10 amino acids. Trimming removed 7 bases at V and 11 bases at J, with 9 bases between. The V gene's germline CDR1 is MNHNS and CDR2 SASEGT.

V is TRBV11-2 and J is TRBJ2-7, with 7 positions matching TRBD2. This CDR3 spans 15 amino acids. CDR1 is SGHAT, CDR2 FQNNGV, per germline. Unmatched junction bases numbered 3, after V lost 1 base and J lost 0 bases. CDR3 sequence (DNA): TGTGCCAGCAGCTTAGCGTGGGAGGGCTCCTACGAGCAGTACTTC. It is translated as CASSLAWEGSYEQYF.

The chain is built from TRBV2 and TRBJ1-3; D might be TRBD1 (5 bases). The CDR3 contains 16 residues. Looked up from germline, CDR1 is SNHLY and CDR2 is FYNNEI. Deletions cut 4 bases from V and 0 bases from J, with 13 bases between. CDR3 sequence (DNA): TGTGCCAGCAGTGGTATGAGCAGGGTCTCTGGAAACACCATATATTTT. It yields the protein CASSGMSRVSGNTIYF. The full variable domain, with the rest looked up from reference TRBV2 and TRBJ1-3, is EPEVTQTPSHQVTQMGQEVILRCVPISNHLYFYWYRQILGQKVEFLVSFYNNEISEKSEIFDDQFSVERPDGSNFTLKIRSTKLEDSAMYFCASSGMSRVSGNTIYFGEGSWLTVV.

The rearrangement uses TRBV18 and TRBJ2-1; D may be TRBD1 or TRBD2 (5 bases each). This CDR3 region has 17 residues. Trimming pared 1 base from V and 0 bases from J, leaving 13 bases between. The germline CDR1 and CDR2 sequences are KGHSH and LQKENI. The DNA of the CDR3 is TGTGCCAGCTCACCACGGGGCATGGGGAGCTCCTACAATGAGCAGTTCTTC. Its translation: CASSPRGMGSSYNEQFF.

The J gene is TRBJ2-1, the V gene TRBV5-4; the match to TRBD2 covers 8 bases. This CDR3 spans 15 amino acids. J was trimmed by 6 bases and V by 0 bases; bases with no gene match: 5. Germline values: CDR1 SGHNT, CDR2 YYREEE (reference sequence). The CDR3 loop reads CASSLDRAGVNEQFF. The CDR3 DNA reads TGTGCCAGCAGCTTGGATCGAGCGGGAGTCAATGAGCAGTTCTTC.